Shown below are 18 T cell receptor beta chains from a single sample sequenced in a study of early T cells in non-severe SARS-CoV-2 infection. MiXCR, run by TCRdb on the 5' RACE reads, gives a single entry per CDR3 protein. The sample consists of 75,000 to 100,000 distinct CDR3 sequences, 16% of them appearing once. Sequences were obtained from whole blood. These TCRs come from an adult who was a healthcare worker with PCR-confirmed SARS-CoV-2 infection or an uninfected control (not recorded which).

V and J are TRBV3-1 and TRBJ2-3; D possibly corresponds to TRBD1 (5 bases). The CDR3 totals 14 residues. CDR1 LGHDT and CDR2 YNNKEL come from the germline V gene (reference sequence). Trimming removed 2 bases at V and 2 bases at J, with 8 bases between. CDR3 DNA: TGTGCCAGCAGCCAACAGGGTCCCACAGATACGCAGTATTTT. Its protein is CASSQQGPTDTQYF.

V and J are TRBV13 and TRBJ1-1; 7 nucleotides match TRBD1. Losses at the gene ends were 3 bases for V and 2 bases for J; bases not matched to a gene: 3. Germline V gene data show CDR1 as PRHDT and CDR2 as FYEKMQ (reference sequence). CDR3 length: 14 amino acids. The CDR3 DNA is TGTGCCAGCAGCTTGAACAGGGGAAACACTGAAGCTTTCTTT. This sequence encodes CASSLNRGNTEAFF.

This clonotype was recorded many times. The chain joins TRBV12-3 or TRBV12-4 to TRBJ1-2; D ambiguous. This CDR3 contains 12 residues. With 3 bases removed from V and 5 bases from J, the gap between germline ends came to 7 bases. CDR3 sequence reads: CASSFFPYGYTF. Written as DNA, the CDR3 is TGTGCCAGCAGTTTTTTTCCTTATGGCTACACCTTC.

This sequence joins TRBV27 and TRBJ2-3; D is unresolved. The ends were cut back, 5 bases at V and 4 bases at J, with 10 bases in the middle. The CDR3 length is 13 residues. Germline lookup yields CDR1 MNHEY and CDR2 SMNVEV (reference sequence). In nucleotides, the CDR3 is TGTGCCAGCAGTCTCCGCGAGTCAGATACGCAGTATTTT. Translated, it gives CASSLRESDTQYF.

In its sample, this clonotype was seen once. This chain uses TRBV5-1 with TRBJ2-3; 10 bases line up with TRBD2. The CDR3 is 15 amino acids. From germline, CDR1 is SGHRS and CDR2 YFSETQ. Trimming at V came to 6 bases and at J to 5 bases, leaving 9 bases not matched to a gene. The CDR3 nucleotides are TGCGCCAGCACCCCGTGGCTAGCGGGAGAAGATACGCAGTATTTT. Encoded protein: CASTPWLAGEDTQYF. Looking up the rest from reference TRBV5-1 and TRBJ2-3 gives the full variable domain: KAGVTQTPRYLIKTRGQQVTLSCSPISGHRSVSWYQQTPGQGLQFLFEYFSETQRNKGNFPGRFSGRQFSNSRSEMNVSTLELGDSALYLCASTPWLAGEDTQYFGPGTRLTVL.

The chain couples TRBV10-3 to TRBJ1-6, with 9 bases that match TRBD1. The J segment lost 7 bases and the V segment lost 3 bases, leaving 4 bases of the junction unmatched. The CDR3 is made up of 15 amino acids. Per the germline V gene, CDR1 is ENHRY and CDR2 is SYGVKD. The CDR3 bases are TGTGCCATCAGTGAAGGGACAGGGCAAAATTCACCCCTCCACTTT. Its protein product is CAISEGTGQNSPLHF.

This clonotype was recorded many times. The chain links TRBV15 to TRBJ2-1; D is unclear. Germline V CDR1 and CDR2: LNHNV, YYDKDF (reference sequence). The length of the CDR3 is 15 residues. V gave up 6 bases and J gave up 0 bases, with 12 bases separating them. Written as DNA, the CDR3 is TGTGCCACCAGTACGAGTCAGAGCTCCTACAATGAGCAGTTCTTC. Its translation: CATSTSQSSYNEQFF.

This clonotype occurred a few times. This chain links TRBV7-9 with TRBJ1-1, with 8 bases identical to TRBD1. The V segment lost 5 bases and the J segment 4 bases; nucleotides outside the gene matches: 12. The germline CDR1 and CDR2 sequences are SEHNR and FQNEAQ (reference sequence). This CDR3 has 16 amino acids. The CDR3 coding sequence is TGTGCCAGCAGCCTAGGGTCTACAGGGGGAGGCACTGAAGCTTTCTTT. Amino acid sequence: CASSLGSTGGGTEAFF.

The chain combines TRBV20-1 with TRBJ2-1; TRBD2 matches 10 bases. The V segment lost 2 bases and the J segment 7 bases; nucleotides outside the gene matches: 8. CDR3 length equals 15 residues. The V gene's germline CDR1 is DFQATT and CDR2 SNEGSKA (reference sequence). In nucleotides, the CDR3 is TGCAGTGCTAGAAGGGGAGCGGGGGGGCGTAATGAGCAGTTCTTC. It codes for CSARRGAGGRNEQFF.

The chain is built from TRBV10-2 and TRBJ2-5; 7 bases agree with TRBD2. Trimming cost V 7 bases and J 3 bases; bases outside gene matches: 11. CDR3 size: 15 residues. The germline CDR1 and CDR2 sequences are WSHSY and SAAADI. CDR3 coding DNA: TGCGCCAGCACTCCGGGACGGGGAGGGAAAGAGACCCAGTACTTC. This codes for CASTPGRGGKETQYF.

This clonotype was found a few times. The J gene is TRBJ2-2, the V gene TRBV12-3 or TRBV12-4; possible D gene TRBD1, 6 bases. This CDR3 region has 17 residues. V was clipped by 3 bases and J by 1 base, with 15 bases between them. The CDR3 loop reads CASSFRNLRGNTGELFF. CDR3 coding DNA: TGTGCCAGCAGTTTTCGAAACCTCAGGGGGAACACCGGGGAGCTGTTTTTT.

V usage is TRBV19 and J usage is TRBJ1-5; D is undetermined. CDR1 is LNHDA and CDR2 is SQIVND in the germline V gene (reference sequence). V was cut by 0 bases and J by 6 bases, with 6 bases left in between. This CDR3 contains 13 residues. The CDR3 nucleotides read TGTGCCAGTAGTATAGAAGGACTTCAGCCCCAGCATTTT. Its translation: CASSIEGLQPQHF.

The J gene is TRBJ1-1, the V gene TRBV7-9; no firm D call. The V end lost 7 bases, the J end lost 1 base, and 7 bases lay between the germline ends. The length of the CDR3 is 12 residues. Germline assignment: CDR1 SEHNR and CDR2 FQNEAQ (reference sequence). The CDR3 sequence: CASNQENTEAFF. CDR3 in DNA: TGTGCCAGCAATCAAGAGAACACTGAAGCTTTCTTT.

The CDR3 DNA is TGTGCCAGCAGTACCCAGCTAGCGGGGGAGTACAATGAGCAGTTCTTC. Translated, it gives CASSTQLAGEYNEQFF. The rearrangement links TRBV27 to TRBJ2-1, with 10 bases fitting TRBD2. Germline lookup yields CDR1 MNHEY and CDR2 SMNVEV (reference sequence). The junction had 8 bases not matched to a gene; V was cut back by 5 bases and J by 4 bases. The CDR3 contains 16 residues.

This clonotype was observed many times. The gene calls are TRBV20-1 and TRBJ1-3; 8 nucleotides agree with TRBD1. The CDR3 spans 14 residues. Germline-derived CDR1 and CDR2 are DFQATT and SNEGSKA (reference sequence). J gave up 4 bases and V 5 bases, and 7 bases lay outside the gene matches. The chain's CDR3 is CSALTGGRGNTIYF. As DNA, the CDR3 is TGCAGTGCTCTAACAGGGGGACGGGGAAACACCATATATTTT.

This clonotype was seen at least ten times. The chain couples TRBV23-1 to TRBJ2-3; 7 bases map to TRBD1. TRBV23-1 is reported as an ORF; its role is uncertain. Losses at the gene ends were 8 bases for V and 2 bases for J; bases not matched to a gene: 10. The CDR3 contains 15 residues. The CDR3 is CASGGGTEYTDTQYF. The CDR3, as DNA: TGCGCCAGCGGAGGTGGGACAGAATACACAGATACGCAGTATTTT.

The rearrangement uses TRBV20-1 and TRBJ1-3; D call uncertain. The V gene lost 3 bases and the J gene lost 4 bases, with 7 bases spanning the gap. Looked up from germline, CDR1 is DFQATT and CDR2 is SNEGSKA (reference sequence). CDR3 length equals 12 residues. This chain's CDR3 is CSARGVGNTIYF. The CDR3 region has the DNA TGCAGTGCTAGGGGCGTCGGAAACACCATATATTTT.

The rearrangement links TRBV7-9 to TRBJ1-5, with D unresolved. The CDR3 has 13 amino acids. Deletions cut 1 base from V and 6 bases from J, with 7 bases between. The germline CDR1 and CDR2 sequences are SEHNR and FQNEAQ (reference sequence). The CDR3 bases are TGTGCCAGCAGCTTAGATGTTTCTCAGCCCCAGCATTTT. Protein sequence: CASSLDVSQPQHF.